What follows are 24 T cell receptor beta chains derived from one specimen sequenced in a study of OX40 agonist ivuxolimab in advanced cancers. Only in-frame clones appear in the TCRdb table, and some are missing; sequencing was by immunoSEQ multiplex PCR. The sample lists 13,000 to 15,000 clones; approximately 80% were seen once. Sequencing was performed on CD4+ or CD8+ T cells sorted from blood, taken in a trial of the OX40 agonist ivuxolimab. The receptor source for this set is an adult with an advanced solid tumor such as melanoma, head and neck, liver or kidney cancer.

The chain couples TRBV7-8 to TRBJ2-2; TRBD1 might be the D (5 bases). Germline V lookup: CDR1 SGHVS, CDR2 FQNEAQ. The CDR3 consists of 13 residues. DNA for the CDR3: TGTGCGTGGGGCGAAGAAAACACCGGGGAGCTGTTTTTT. Translation gives CAWGEENTGELFF. Variable domain in full (rest from reference TRBV7-8 and TRBJ2-2): GAGVSQSPRYKVAKRGQDVALRCDPISGHVSLFWYQQALGQGPEFLTYFQNEAQLDKSGLPSDRFFAERPEGSVSTLKIQRTQQEDSAVYLCAWGEENTGELFFGEGSRLTVL.

The chain recombines TRBV14 with TRBJ2-1; the D gene is possibly TRBD2 (6 bases). The CDR3 runs 14 residues. Germline loops: CDR1 SGHDN, CDR2 FVKESK. Deletions cut 0 bases from V and 9 bases from J, with 12 bases between. The CDR3 sequence is CASSQDYGGSEQFF. CDR3 sequence (DNA): TGTGCCAGCAGCCAAGATTACGGGGGTAGTGAGCAGTTCTTC.

The DNA of the CDR3 is TGTGCCAGCAGCTCCCTAACTAGCGGGAACGCAGATACGCAGTATTTT. This encodes CASSSLTSGNADTQYF. The rearrangement uses TRBV7-3 and TRBJ2-3; 10 bases are shared with TRBD2. V lost 4 bases and J lost 4; bases outside the gene matches: 8. The germline V gene encodes CDR1 SGHTA and CDR2 FQGTGA. The CDR3 length is 16 residues.

The chain is built from TRBV28 and TRBJ1-1, with TRBD1 identical over 7 bases. The junction had 10 bases not matched to a gene; V was cut back by 5 bases and J by 7 bases. The V gene's germline CDR1 is MDHEN and CDR2 SYDVKM. This CDR3 comprises 14 residues. The CDR3 DNA follows: TGTGCCAGCAGTCCAATCCAGGGGGGAGGTGAAGCTTTCTTT. This gives the protein CASSPIQGGGEAFF. Supplemented by reference TRBV28 and TRBJ1-1, the full variable domain reads DVKVTQSSRYLVKRTGEKVFLECVQDMDHENMFWYRQDPGLGLRLIYFSYDVKMKEKGDIPEGYSVSREKKERFSLILESASTNQTSMYLCASSPIQGGGEAFFGQGTRLTVV.

This clone was seen more than once but under ten times. This chain uses TRBV7-3 with TRBJ2-1; 8 nucleotides agree with TRBD1. The V gene's germline CDR1 is SGHTA and CDR2 FQGTGA. The CDR3 spans 15 residues. Trimming cost V 6 bases and J 9 bases; bases outside gene matches: 13. The CDR3 bases are TGTGCCAGCAGTTCTGGGGACAGGCCTTCGGGTGAGCAGTTCTTC. It encodes CASSSGDRPSGEQFF.

Turning to this clone: The junction departs from germline at one end; a sequencing error may be responsible. This chain uses TRBV5-3 with TRBJ1-5; D is unclear. TRBV5-3 qualifies as an ORF whose function is uncertain. This CDR3 has 12 residues. The chain's CDR3 is CASSYEAGPQHF. CDR3 sequence (DNA): TGTGCCAGCAGCTACGAGGCGGGGCCCCAGCATTTT.

This chain joins TRBV28 and TRBJ2-3; D is unclear. The CDR3 covers 14 residues. Germline CDR1 MDHEN, CDR2 SYDVKM. The germline V and J ends were trimmed by 7 bases and 0 bases, with 11 bases remaining between them. CDR3 amino acids: CASISPASTDTQYF. CDR3 coding DNA: TGTGCCAGCATCAGCCCCGCCAGCACAGATACGCAGTATTTT. Combining the CDR3 with reference TRBV28 and TRBJ2-3 gives the whole variable domain DVKVTQSSRYLVKRTGEKVFLECVQDMDHENMFWYRQDPGLGLRLIYFSYDVKMKEKGDIPEGYSVSREKKERFSLILESASTNQTSMYLCASISPASTDTQYFGPGTRLTVL.

This chain links TRBV7-7 with TRBJ1-1; D remains ambiguous. Trimming cost V 6 bases and J 1 base, with 12 bases left between them. Germline CDR1 and CDR2: SSHAT and FNYEAQ (reference sequence). The CDR3 loop spans 14 amino acids. The CDR3, as DNA: TGTGCCAGCAGTAAGGAGGAAACGAACACTGAAGCTTTCTTT. Protein product: CASSKEETNTEAFF.

The chain recombines TRBV19 with TRBJ2-1; TRBD2 matches at 7 bases. J gave up 10 bases and V 6 bases, and 15 bases lay outside the gene matches. From germline, CDR1 is LNHDA and CDR2 SQIVND (reference sequence). CDR3 length: 15 amino acids. The CDR3: CASRNLQGGVLEQFF. In DNA, the CDR3 is TGTGCCAGTAGAAACCTCCAGGGAGGGGTCTTAGAGCAGTTCTTC.

The V call is TRBV4-3, the J call TRBJ2-7; TRBD2 is a possible D gene (6 bases). CDR1 LGHNA and CDR2 YSLEER come from the germline V gene. The CDR3 has 16 amino acids. V shed 0 bases and J shed 3 bases, with 15 bases lying between them. CDR3 sequence reads: CASSQEKTGVVYEQYF. In nucleotides, the CDR3 is TGCGCCAGCAGCCAAGAGAAGACGGGAGTTGTCTACGAGCAGTACTTC.

The CDR3 nucleotides are TGTGCCAGCAGCCAATGGGCGACTAGCCGATACAATGAGCAGTTCTTC. It codes for CASSQWATSRYNEQFF. The J gene is TRBJ2-1, the V gene TRBV7-5; the D call in the table, TRBD2, was not verified against the DNA. TRBV7-5 is a pseudogene. The CDR3 runs 16 residues.

This chain joins TRBV28 and TRBJ2-5; 8 nucleotides agree with TRBD1. Germline lookup yields CDR1 MDHEN and CDR2 SYDVKM. V shed 6 bases, J shed 5 bases, and the junction held 2 bases outside the gene matches. The CDR3 consists of 12 residues. The CDR3: CASSWTGETQYF. CDR3 bases: TGTGCCAGCAGCTGGACAGGGGAGACCCAGTACTTC.

This sequence joins TRBV4-3 and TRBJ2-3, with D possibly being TRBD2 (7 bases). The CDR3 spans 15 residues. V was cut by 0 bases and J by 2 bases, with 9 bases left in between. Germline V gene sequence: CDR1 LGHNA, CDR2 YSLEER. CDR3 sequence (DNA): TGCGCCAGCAGCCAAGAGCGGGGGCTCACAGATACGCAGTATTTT. This translates into CASSQERGLTDTQYF.

V gene TRBV2 combines with J gene TRBJ2-3; D call uncertain. The CDR3 extends over 16 amino acids. Germline CDR1 SNHLY, CDR2 FYNNEI. V was cut by 1 base and J by 0 bases, with 11 bases left in between. The CDR3 region has the DNA TGTGCCAGCAGTGAAGACCCCGAAACTAGCACAGATACGCAGTATTTT. This sequence encodes CASSEDPETSTDTQYF.

The chain joins TRBV6-5 to TRBJ2-7, with TRBD2 as a possible D gene (6 bases). This CDR3 contains 14 residues. V gave up 5 bases and J gave up 4 bases, with 15 bases separating them. Germline loops: CDR1 MNHEY, CDR2 SVGAGI. CDR3 sequence: CASSLRDTLYEQYF. For the CDR3, the DNA is TGTGCCAGCAGTCTGCGGGATACCCTTTACGAGCAGTACTTC.

In regard to this clone: One end of the junction is discordant with germline, which a read error may explain. This chain links TRBV5-4 with TRBJ2-2; a possible D gene is TRBD2 (5 bases). CDR3 length equals 12 residues. The germline gives CDR1 SGHNT, CDR2 YYREEE (reference sequence). The DNA of the CDR3 is TGTGCTAGCACTGGGAGCGCCGGGGAGCTGTTTTTT. Translated: CASTGSAGELFF.

This clone was seen a handful of times. V and J are TRBV14 and TRBJ2-4; 11 bases fit TRBD2. The CDR3 contains 14 residues. Germline loops: CDR1 SGHDN, CDR2 FVKESK. The V gene end was trimmed by 2 bases and the J gene end by 6 bases; junction bases not matched to a gene: 0. The CDR3 nucleotides are TGTGCCAGCAGCCAACTAGCGGGAGGAAACATTCAGTACTTC. This translates into CASSQLAGGNIQYF.

The chain recombines TRBV29-1 with TRBJ2-7; D unclear. Germline assignment: CDR1 SQVTM and CDR2 ANQGSEA. CDR3 length: 12 residues. Trimming left V 0 bases short and J 6 bases short, with 9 bases between. The CDR3, as DNA: TGCAGCGTTGAAGACTCCCCTTTCGAGCAGTACTTC. Translation gives CSVEDSPFEQYF.

The sample holds one count of this clone. This chain links TRBV7-9 with TRBJ2-5, with D possibly being TRBD1 (5 bases). This CDR3 has 15 amino acids. The V gene's germline CDR1 is SEHNR and CDR2 FQNEAQ (reference sequence). V lost 3 bases to trimming and J lost 2 bases, with 13 bases between them. DNA for the CDR3: TGTGCCAGCAGCTTGAGACAGAGTTTTCAAGAGACCCAGTACTTC. Translated, it gives CASSLRQSFQETQYF.

This rearrangement joins TRBV4-1 to TRBJ2-7, with D perhaps matching TRBD1 or TRBD2 (5 bases each). From germline, CDR1 is MGHRA and CDR2 YSYEKL. Trimming took off 1 base at V and 1 base at J, with 11 bases between the two ends. The CDR3 spans 15 residues. CDR3 loop: CASSQARGDSYEQYF. CDR3 sequence (DNA): TGCGCCAGCAGCCAAGCGCGAGGGGATTCCTACGAGCAGTACTTC.

DNA for the CDR3: TGTGCCAGCACTGACTTTGGGGGAGCCGGAGAGACCCAGTACTTC. Translated: CASTDFGGAGETQYF. The chain combines TRBV5-5 with TRBJ2-5; D may be TRBD1 or TRBD2 (5 bases each). Looked up from germline, CDR1 is SGHKS and CDR2 is YYEKEE (reference sequence). V shed 6 bases and J shed 4 bases, with 19 bases lying between them. The CDR3 is 15 residues long.

The rearrangement uses TRBV27 and TRBJ2-2; 7 nucleotides align to TRBD1. The CDR3 has 13 amino acids. The junction had 3 bases not matched to a gene; V was cut back by 6 bases and J by 5 bases. In germline, CDR1 is MNHEY, CDR2 SMNVEV (reference sequence). The DNA of the CDR3 is TGTGCCAGCAGCGGGACAGCTACCGGGGAGCTGTTTTTT. This translates into CASSGTATGELFF.

The rearrangement joins TRBV6-6 to TRBJ1-5; no definite D call. The CDR3 is made up of 12 amino acids. The germline V gene has CDR1 MNHNY and CDR2 SVGAGI (reference sequence). With 4 bases removed from V and 7 bases from J, the gap between germline ends came to 8 bases. The CDR3 here is CASSSPGQPQHF. In DNA, the CDR3 is TGTGCCAGCAGTTCCCCGGGGCAGCCCCAGCATTTT.

The chain has TRBV7-3 and TRBJ2-1; 12 nucleotides line up with TRBD2. V shed 1 base, J shed 6 bases, and the junction held 4 bases outside the gene matches. Germline V gives CDR1 SGHTA, CDR2 FQGTGA. This CDR3 is built from 16 residues. The CDR3 region has the DNA TGTGCCAGCAGCTTAATCGGACTAGCGGGGCTCAATGAGCAGTTCTTC. Residues: CASSLIGLAGLNEQFF.